This T cell receptor (beta chain) was obtained from a study of control samples from healthy donors and cancer patients. The assay was immunoSEQ multiplex PCR, and TCRdb's table has in-frame clones only and misses some. The sample has about 60,000 clones, about 96% seen once. Trimming stripped 2 bases from V and 1 base from J, with 12 bases between. Germline V gives CDR1 SGHNT, CDR2 YYREEE (reference sequence). The CDR3 spans 15 residues. What was sequenced was blood. This chain connects TRBV5-4 to TRBJ1-1; perhaps TRBD1 as D (6 bases). This receptor was obtained from a young woman in good health. The CDR3 reads CASSFRYRANTEAFF. CDR3 nucleotide sequence: TGTGCCAGCAGCTTTAGGTACAGGGCGAACACTGAAGCTTTCTTT.